This T cell receptor (beta chain) originates from a study of T cell repertoires in cytomegalovirus infection. Study details: Public TCR beta signature analysis indicated the presence of both CMV infection and matching HLA type.

On this clonotype itself: Its matching antigen is unknown.

CDR3 size: 14 residues. Deletions cut 6 bases from V and 2 bases from J, with 8 bases between. TCRdb reprocessed the reads via MiXCR and lists one record per CDR3 protein. Among some 900,000 distinct CDR3 sequences listed, about 30% were seen once. This receptor was taken from a human donor in good health (CMV status not recorded). Some clones in this sample may be carry-over from other donors' samples. The sequenced sample was cultured CD8+ T cells from PBMCs, obtained from culture after CMV antigen stimulation. This chain joins TRBV12-3 or TRBV12-4 and TRBJ2-6, with a weak D call TRBD1 (6 bases). The CDR3 bases are TGTGCCAGCAGCTCAGGGGCTGGGGCCAACGTCCTGACTTTC. It yields the protein CASSSGAGANVLTF.